A selection of T cell receptor beta chains follows, all from one sample in a study of OX40 agonist ivuxolimab in advanced cancers. Using immunoSEQ multiplex PCR, the repertoire was profiled, and TCRdb retains in-frame clones only, with some absent. This sample has approximately 76,000 clones, with more than 85% found just once. Sequenced here: CD4+ or CD8+ T cells sorted from blood, sampled in a trial of the OX40 agonist ivuxolimab. Source of these receptors: an adult with an advanced solid tumor such as melanoma, head and neck, liver or kidney cancer. CDR3s include the opening cysteine and the closing phenylalanine or tryptophan. The D gene is left open where the match is weak. A row's size may be missing; if present it is once, few, many or a size class.

clone size	D gene	CDR3 length	V gene	J gene	CDR3 protein	CDR3 DNA
.	.	16	TRBV9	TRBJ1-2	CASSPRSLDYSYGYTF	TGTGCCAGCAGCCCTCGTAGTCTCGATTATTCCTATGGCTACACCTTC
.	.	14	TRBV27	TRBJ1-5	CASSLYSSNQPQHF	TGTGCCAGCAGTTTATATAGTAGCAATCAGCCCCAGCATTTT
.	TRBD2	16	TRBV14	TRBJ2-3	CASSPQTGLGPDTQYF	TGTGCCAGCAGCCCCCAAACGGGACTAGGACCAGATACGCAGTATTTT
.	TRBD2	15	TRBV6-5	TRBJ2-5	CAGISTSGGLETQYF	TGTGCCGGCATTTCAACATCGGGGGGGCTTGAGACCCAGTACTTC
.	TRBD1	15	TRBV10-3	TRBJ1-2	CAISGGTVPNYGYTF	TGTGCCATCAGTGGCGGGACAGTTCCTAACTATGGCTACACCTTC
.	.	16	TRBV7-8	TRBJ2-2	CASSFFRGPNTGELFF	TGTGCCAGCAGCTTTTTCAGGGGTCCGAACACCGGGGAGCTGTTTTTT
.	.	15	TRBV7-8	TRBJ1-5	CASSWRVGSNQPQHF	TGTGCCAGCAGCTGGCGGGTCGGGAGCAATCAGCCCCAGCATTTT
.	TRBD1	17	TRBV27	TRBJ1-1	CASSLWPPGQRNTEAFF	TGTGCCAGCAGTTTATGGCCTCCGGGACAGAGGAACACTGAAGCTTTCTTT
once	.	16	TRBV27	TRBJ1-5	CASSQLGGAGNQPQHF	TGTGCCAGCAGTCAGCTCGGGGGCGCGGGCAATCAGCCCCAGCATTTT
.	.	10	TRBV10-2	TRBJ2-1	CASNRNEQFF	TGCGCCAGCAACCGCAATGAGCAGTTCTTC
.	TRBD2	15	TRBV9	TRBJ2-2	CASSTQREIAGELFF	TGTGCCAGCAGCACCCAGCGGGAGATTGCCGGGGAGCTGTTTTTT
.	.	14	TRBV6-1	TRBJ2-7	CASTAMAASYEQYF	TGTGCCAGCACTGCGATGGCGGCGAGCTACGAGCAGTACTTC
.	.	16	TRBV9	TRBJ1-5	CASSVDGRSNNQPQHF	TGTGCCAGCAGCGTAGACGGCAGAAGCAACAATCAGCCCCAGCATTTT
.	.	11	TRBV27	TRBJ2-7	CASSNYYEQYF	TGTGCCAGCAGCAATTACTACGAGCAGTACTTC
.	.	15	TRBV7-8	TRBJ2-3	CASSLNSAYTDTQYF	TGTGCCAGCAGCTTGAATAGCGCCTACACAGATACGCAGTATTTT
.	.	15	TRBV6-1	TRBJ2-5	CASSGLRKLQETQYF	TGTGCCAGCAGTGGGTTAAGGAAGTTACAAGAGACCCAGTACTTC
.	TRBD2	13	TRBV5-1	TRBJ2-1	CASSVGRADEQFF	TGCGCCAGCAGCGTCGGGAGGGCCGATGAGCAGTTCTTC
.	.	14	TRBV2	TRBJ2-3	CASSNPSSTDTQYF	TGTGCCAGCAGTAATCCCTCTAGCACAGATACGCAGTATTTT
.	.	13	TRBV6-5	TRBJ2-5	CASSPGSRGSQYF	TGTGCCAGCTCCCCCGGGTCCCGGGGCTCCCAGTACTTC
once	.	13	TRBV6-1	TRBJ1-1	CASSEWGWAEAFF	TGTGCCAGCAGTGAATGGGGGTGGGCTGAAGCTTTCTTT
.	.	16	TRBV27	TRBJ1-1	CASSLAGGFIHTEAFF	TGTGCCAGCAGTTTAGCTGGGGGATTCATTCACACTGAAGCTTTCTTT
.	TRBD1	15	TRBV18	TRBJ2-7	CASSLGQGSSSEQYF	TGTGCCAGCTCCCTTGGACAGGGGAGTAGTTCGGAGCAGTACTTC
.	.	13	TRBV30	TRBJ1-1	CACLNQGNTEAFF	TGTGCCTGCTTAAATCAGGGGAACACTGAAGCTTTCTTT
.	.	12	TRBV14	TRBJ2-1	CASSPGGHEQFF	TGTGCCAGCAGTCCTGGGGGGCATGAGCAGTTCTTC
.	.	13	TRBV6-5	TRBJ2-7	CASSYGGTYEQYF	TGTGCCAGCAGTTATGGGGGAACCTACGAGCAGTACTTC
.	TRBD2	15	TRBV2	TRBJ2-1	CASSVGTSSRNEQFF	TGTGCCAGCAGTGTAGGGACTAGCTCTAGGAATGAGCAGTTCTTC
.	.	10	TRBV20-1	TRBJ2-3	CSAIVDTQYF	TGCAGTGCTATCGTGGATACGCAGTATTTT
few	TRBD1	14	TRBV2	TRBJ2-5	CASSTGVWEETQYF	TGTGCCAGCAGTACAGGGGTATGGGAAGAGACCCAGTACTTC
.	.	13	TRBV4-1	TRBJ2-1	CASSPPMGNEQFF	TGCGCCAGCAGCCCCCCCATGGGCAATGAGCAGTTCTTC
few	.	16	TRBV19	TRBJ1-5	CASSIDVSRQNQPQHF	TGTGCCAGTAGTATTGATGTGTCCAGGCAAAATCAGCCCCAGCATTTT